This T cell receptor beta chain was identified in a study of beta chain features in type 1 diabetes. General study results and limits: TCRB CDR3s from Type 1 diabetes patients were moderately but significantly shorter in all four CD4+ subsets.

The sequenced template was cDNA made from the entire isolated RNA. The assay was immunoSEQ multiplex PCR, and TCRdb's table has in-frame clones only and misses some. The sample yields 250,000 to 300,000 clones, approximately 25% seen once. CDR1 is SGDLS and CDR2 is YYNGEE in the germline V gene. The CDR3 spans 15 residues. Trimming cost V 4 bases and J 0 bases; bases outside gene matches: 2. This clone was found a few times. Its antigen is undetermined. The V call is TRBV9, the J call TRBJ2-7, with TRBD1 matching over 12 bases. This clonotype was obtained from a woman in her 30s with type 1 diabetes. The sequenced sample was naive CD4+ T cells from blood. CDR3 DNA: TGTGCCAGCAGCCTGGGACAGGGGGCCTCCTACGAGCAGTACTTC. This encodes CASSLGQGASYEQYF.